Presented here are 3 T cell receptor beta chains from one specimen sequenced in a study of cytomegalovirus exposure and HLA in healthy donors. The PCR used 60 Vbeta and 13 Jbeta primers. The data were produced by immunoSEQ multiplex PCR, yet TCRdb's version contains in-frame clones alone and is incomplete. The data show about 180,000 clones, 80% seen once. The sample consisted of PBMCs. All receptors come from a girl aged 10 to 17 in good health and CMV-seropositive.

This clone showed up just once. The V call is TRBV6-5, the J call TRBJ2-7; D not certain. Germline-derived CDR1 and CDR2 are MNHEY and SVGAGI. This CDR3 has 14 residues. V lost 8 bases and J 0 bases, leaving 14 bases between the germline ends. In nucleotides, the CDR3 is TGTGCCAGCCAACCTTTGAGTGGCTCCTACGAGCAGTACTTC. Encoded protein: CASQPLSGSYEQYF.

V is TRBV18 and J is TRBJ1-5, with D maybe TRBD1 (6 bases). The CDR3 has 16 residues. Germline lookup yields CDR1 KGHSH and CDR2 LQKENI. V dropped 0 bases and J dropped 1 base, with 10 bases sitting between them. The CDR3 is CASSPPPGASNQPQHF. The CDR3 DNA is TGTGCCAGCTCACCACCCCCAGGGGCCAGCAATCAGCCCCAGCATTTT.

This clone was recorded a few times. The V gene is TRBV4-1, the J gene TRBJ1-4; D possibly corresponds to TRBD1 (6 bases). V was cut by 0 bases and J by 1 base, with 18 bases left in between. Germline V CDR1 and CDR2: MGHRA, YSYEKL. The CDR3 totals 19 residues. The CDR3 nucleotides read TGCGCCAGCAGCCAAGATTCATTACCCGGACAGTTAACTAATGAAAAACTGTTTTTT. Residues: CASSQDSLPGQLTNEKLFF.